This TCR beta chain was observed in a study of T cell changes during pregnancy in multiple sclerosis. Only in-frame clones appear in the TCRdb table, and some are missing; sequencing was by immunoSEQ multiplex PCR. Of about 36,000 clones detected, around 89% appear once; the ten largest clones hold roughly 12%. Germline V gives CDR1 SGHRS, CDR2 YFSETQ. The CDR3 consists of 12 residues. J gave up 4 bases and V 7 bases, and 5 bases lay outside the gene matches. The material sequenced was CD8+ T cells from peripheral blood mononuclear cells, taken in the third trimester of pregnancy. V is TRBV5-1 and J is TRBJ2-7; 7 bases match TRBD2. This receptor was identified in a female donor with multiple sclerosis, enrolled in a pregnancy study. The CDR3 loop reads CASAGEGYEQYF. In DNA form, the CDR3 reads TGCGCCAGCGCGGGAGAGGGGTACGAGCAGTACTTC.